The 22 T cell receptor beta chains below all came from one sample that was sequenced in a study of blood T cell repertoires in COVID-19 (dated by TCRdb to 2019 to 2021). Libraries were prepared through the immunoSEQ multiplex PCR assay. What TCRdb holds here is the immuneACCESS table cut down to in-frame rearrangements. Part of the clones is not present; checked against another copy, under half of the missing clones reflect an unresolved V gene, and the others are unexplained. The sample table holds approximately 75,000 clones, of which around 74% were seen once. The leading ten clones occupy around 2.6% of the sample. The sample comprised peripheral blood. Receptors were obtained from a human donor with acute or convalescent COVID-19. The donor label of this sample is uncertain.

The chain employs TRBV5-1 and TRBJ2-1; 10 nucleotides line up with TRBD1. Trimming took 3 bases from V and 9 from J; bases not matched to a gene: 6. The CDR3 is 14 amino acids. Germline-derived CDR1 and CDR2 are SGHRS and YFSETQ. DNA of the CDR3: TGCGCCAGCAGCTGGAGGACAGGGGGGGCTGAGCAGTTCTTC. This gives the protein CASSWRTGGAEQFF.

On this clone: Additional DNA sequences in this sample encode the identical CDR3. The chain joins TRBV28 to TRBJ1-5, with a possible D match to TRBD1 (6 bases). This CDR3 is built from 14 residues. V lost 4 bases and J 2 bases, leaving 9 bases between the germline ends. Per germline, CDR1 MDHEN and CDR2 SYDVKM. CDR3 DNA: TGTGCCAGCAGTTACAGGGCTGGCAATCAGCCCCAGCATTTT. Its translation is CASSYRAGNQPQHF.

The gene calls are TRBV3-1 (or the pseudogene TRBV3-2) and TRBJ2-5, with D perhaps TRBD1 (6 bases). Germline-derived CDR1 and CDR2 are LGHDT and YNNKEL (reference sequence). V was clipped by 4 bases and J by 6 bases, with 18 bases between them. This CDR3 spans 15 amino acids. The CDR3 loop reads CASSPPPRGLQTQYF. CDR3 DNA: TGTGCCAGCAGCCCACCTCCGAGGGGGTTGCAGACCCAGTACTTC.

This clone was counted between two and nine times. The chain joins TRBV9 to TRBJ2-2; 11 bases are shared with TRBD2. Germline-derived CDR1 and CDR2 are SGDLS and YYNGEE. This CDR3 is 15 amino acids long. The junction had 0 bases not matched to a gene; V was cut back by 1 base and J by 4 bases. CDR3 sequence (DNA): TGTGCCAGCAGCGTAACTAGCGGGGGCACCGGGGAGCTGTTTTTT. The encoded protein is CASSVTSGGTGELFF. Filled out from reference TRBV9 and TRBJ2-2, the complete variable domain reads DSGVTQTPKHLITATGQRVTLRCSPRSGDLSVYWYQQSLDQGLQFLIQYYNGEERAKGNILERFSAQQFPDLHSELNLSSLELGDSALYFCASSVTSGGTGELFFGEGSRLTVL.

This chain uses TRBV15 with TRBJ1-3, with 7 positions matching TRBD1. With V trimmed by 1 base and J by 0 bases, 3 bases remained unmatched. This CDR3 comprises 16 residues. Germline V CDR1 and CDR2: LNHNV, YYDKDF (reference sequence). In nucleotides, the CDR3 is TGTGCCACCAGCAGAGGGGGACAGAGCTCTGGAAACACCATATATTTT. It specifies CATSRGGQSSGNTIYF.

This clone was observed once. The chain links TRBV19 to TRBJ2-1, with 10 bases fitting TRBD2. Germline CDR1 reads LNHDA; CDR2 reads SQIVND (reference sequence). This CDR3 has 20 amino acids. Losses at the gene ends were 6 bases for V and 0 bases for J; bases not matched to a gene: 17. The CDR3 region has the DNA TGTGCCAGTAGGGGCGACGGGACTAGCGCTCCAACTACCTCCTACAATGAGCAGTTCTTC. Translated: CASRGDGTSAPTTSYNEQFF.

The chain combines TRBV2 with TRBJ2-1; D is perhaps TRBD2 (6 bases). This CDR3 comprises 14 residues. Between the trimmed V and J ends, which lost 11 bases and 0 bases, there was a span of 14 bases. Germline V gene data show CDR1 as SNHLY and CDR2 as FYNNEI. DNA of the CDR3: TGTGCCGACCGCGAAGCGGGCTCCTACAATGAGCAGTTCTTC. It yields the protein CADREAGSYNEQFF.

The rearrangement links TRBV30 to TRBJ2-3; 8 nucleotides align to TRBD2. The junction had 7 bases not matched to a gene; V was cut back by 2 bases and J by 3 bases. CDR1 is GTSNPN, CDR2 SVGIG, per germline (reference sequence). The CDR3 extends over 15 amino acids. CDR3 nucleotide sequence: TGTGCCTGGAGTAAAACAACGGGAGGGACAGATACGCAGTATTTT. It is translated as CAWSKTTGGTDTQYF.

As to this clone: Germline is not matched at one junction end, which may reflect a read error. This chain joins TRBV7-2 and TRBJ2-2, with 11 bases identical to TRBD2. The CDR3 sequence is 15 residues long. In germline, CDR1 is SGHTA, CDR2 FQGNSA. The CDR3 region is CASSIAGGGTGELFF. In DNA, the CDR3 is TGTGCCAGCAGCATAGCGGGAGGGGGAACCGGGGAGCTGTTTTTT.

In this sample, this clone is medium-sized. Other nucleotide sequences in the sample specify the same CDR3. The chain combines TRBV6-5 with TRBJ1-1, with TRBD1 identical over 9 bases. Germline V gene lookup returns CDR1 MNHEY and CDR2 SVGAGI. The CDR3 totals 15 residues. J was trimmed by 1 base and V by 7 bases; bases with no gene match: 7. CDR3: CASNPRGQGNTEAFF. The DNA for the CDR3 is TGTGCCAGCAACCCTAGGGGACAGGGGAACACTGAAGCTTTCTTT.

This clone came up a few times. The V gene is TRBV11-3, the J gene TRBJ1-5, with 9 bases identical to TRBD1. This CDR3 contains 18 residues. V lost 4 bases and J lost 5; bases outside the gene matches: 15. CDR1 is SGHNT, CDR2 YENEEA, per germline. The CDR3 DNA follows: TGTGCCAGCAGCTCACATTCCAACCCACAGGGGGCGGATCAGCCCCAGCATTTT. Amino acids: CASSSHSNPQGADQPQHF.

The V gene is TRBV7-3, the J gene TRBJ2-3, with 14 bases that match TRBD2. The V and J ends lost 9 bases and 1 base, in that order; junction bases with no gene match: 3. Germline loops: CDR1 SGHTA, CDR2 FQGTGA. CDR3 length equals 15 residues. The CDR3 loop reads CASGTSGRGTDTQYF. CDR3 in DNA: TGTGCCAGTGGGACTAGCGGGAGAGGCACAGATACGCAGTATTTT.

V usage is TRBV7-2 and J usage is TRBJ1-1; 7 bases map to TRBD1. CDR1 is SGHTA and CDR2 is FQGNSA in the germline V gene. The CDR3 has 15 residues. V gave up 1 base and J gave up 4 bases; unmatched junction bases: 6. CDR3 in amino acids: CASSLVETGRTEAFF. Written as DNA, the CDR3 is TGTGCCAGCAGCTTAGTAGAGACAGGGCGCACTGAAGCTTTCTTT.

CDR3 nucleotides: TGTGCCAGCAGCAGGACTAGCGGGAGAGGGGCCACAGATACGCAGTATTTT. It translates to CASSRTSGRGATDTQYF. The V call is TRBV3-1 (or the pseudogene TRBV3-2), the J call TRBJ2-3; 13 nucleotides agree with TRBD2. Germline values: CDR1 LGHDT, CDR2 YNNKEL (reference sequence). The CDR3 is 17 amino acids. J lost 2 bases, V lost 5 bases, and 7 bases had no gene match.

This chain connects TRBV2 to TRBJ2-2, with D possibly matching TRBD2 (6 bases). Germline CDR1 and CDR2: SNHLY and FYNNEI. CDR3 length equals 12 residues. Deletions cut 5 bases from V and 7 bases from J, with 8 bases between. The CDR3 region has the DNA TGTGCCAGCAGTCCGGACTACGGGGAGCTGTTTTTT. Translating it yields CASSPDYGELFF.

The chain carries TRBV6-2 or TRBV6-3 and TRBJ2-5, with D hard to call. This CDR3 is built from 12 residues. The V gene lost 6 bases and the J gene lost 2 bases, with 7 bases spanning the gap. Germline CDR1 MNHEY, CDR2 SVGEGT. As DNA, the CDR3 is TGTGCCAGCAGCCTCGTACAAGAGACCCAGTACTTC. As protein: CASSLVQETQYF.

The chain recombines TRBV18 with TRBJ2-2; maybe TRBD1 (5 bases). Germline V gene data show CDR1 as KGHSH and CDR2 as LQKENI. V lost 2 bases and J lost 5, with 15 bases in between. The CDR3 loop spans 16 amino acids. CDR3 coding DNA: TGTGCCAGCTCACCAAGTTTGGTGGGGCTAACCGGGGAGCTGTTTTTT. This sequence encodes CASSPSLVGLTGELFF.

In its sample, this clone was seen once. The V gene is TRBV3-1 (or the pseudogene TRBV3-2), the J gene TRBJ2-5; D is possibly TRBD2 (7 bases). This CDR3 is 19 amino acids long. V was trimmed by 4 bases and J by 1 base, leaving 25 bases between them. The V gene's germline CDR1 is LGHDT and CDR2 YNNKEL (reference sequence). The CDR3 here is CASSRRLGLAGAVQETQYF. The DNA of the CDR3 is TGTGCCAGCAGCCGACGACTCGGACTCGCGGGGGCGGTCCAAGAGACCCAGTACTTC.

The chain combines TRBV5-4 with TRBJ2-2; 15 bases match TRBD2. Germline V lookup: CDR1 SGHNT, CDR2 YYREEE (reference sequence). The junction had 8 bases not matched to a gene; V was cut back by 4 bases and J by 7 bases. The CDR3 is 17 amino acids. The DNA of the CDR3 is TGTGCCAGCAGCCGTGGACTAGCGGGAGGGCATCTCGGGGAGCTGTTTTTT. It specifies CASSRGLAGGHLGELFF.

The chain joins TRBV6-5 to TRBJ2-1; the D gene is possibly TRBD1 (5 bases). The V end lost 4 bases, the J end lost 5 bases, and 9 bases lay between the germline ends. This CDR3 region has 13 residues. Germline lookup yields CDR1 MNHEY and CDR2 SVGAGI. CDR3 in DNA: TGTGCCAGCAGTTCCAGGGTGGACAATGAGCAGTTCTTC. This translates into CASSSRVDNEQFF.

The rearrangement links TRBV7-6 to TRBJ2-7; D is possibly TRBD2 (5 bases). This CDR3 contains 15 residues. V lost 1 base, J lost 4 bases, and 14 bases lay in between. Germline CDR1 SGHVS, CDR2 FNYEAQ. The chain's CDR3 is CASSLGGFPPYEQYF. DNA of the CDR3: TGTGCCAGCAGCTTAGGCGGGTTTCCCCCTTACGAGCAGTACTTC. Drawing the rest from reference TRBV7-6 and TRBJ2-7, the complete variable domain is GAGVSQSPRYKVTKRGQDVALRCDPISGHVSLYWYRQALGQGPEFLTYFNYEAQQDKSGLPNDRFSAERPEGSISTLTIQRTEQRDSAMYRCASSLGGFPPYEQYFGPGTRLTVT.

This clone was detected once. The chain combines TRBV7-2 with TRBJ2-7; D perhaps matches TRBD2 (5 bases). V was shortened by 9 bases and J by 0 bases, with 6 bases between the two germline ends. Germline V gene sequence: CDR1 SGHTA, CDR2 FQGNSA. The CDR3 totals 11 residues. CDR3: CASGSSYEQYF. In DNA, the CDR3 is TGTGCCAGTGGGAGCTCCTACGAGCAGTACTTC.